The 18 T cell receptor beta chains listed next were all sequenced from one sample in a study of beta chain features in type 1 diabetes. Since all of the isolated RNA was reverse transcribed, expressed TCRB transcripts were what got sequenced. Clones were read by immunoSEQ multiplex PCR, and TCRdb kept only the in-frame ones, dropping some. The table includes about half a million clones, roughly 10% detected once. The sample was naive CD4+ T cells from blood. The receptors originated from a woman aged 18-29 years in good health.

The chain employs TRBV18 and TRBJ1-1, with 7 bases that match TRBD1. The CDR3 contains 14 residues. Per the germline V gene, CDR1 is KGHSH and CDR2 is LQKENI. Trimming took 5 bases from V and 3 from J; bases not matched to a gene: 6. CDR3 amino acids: CASSATGADTEAFF. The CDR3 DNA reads TGTGCCAGCTCAGCTACAGGGGCGGACACTGAAGCTTTCTTT.

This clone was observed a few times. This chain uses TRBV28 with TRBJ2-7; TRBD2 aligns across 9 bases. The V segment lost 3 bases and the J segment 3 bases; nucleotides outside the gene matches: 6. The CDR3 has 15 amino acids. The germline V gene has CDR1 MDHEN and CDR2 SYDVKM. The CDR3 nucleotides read TGTGCCAGCAGTTTTGGCGGGGGGGCCCGCTACGAGCAGTACGTC. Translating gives CASSFGGGARYEQYV.

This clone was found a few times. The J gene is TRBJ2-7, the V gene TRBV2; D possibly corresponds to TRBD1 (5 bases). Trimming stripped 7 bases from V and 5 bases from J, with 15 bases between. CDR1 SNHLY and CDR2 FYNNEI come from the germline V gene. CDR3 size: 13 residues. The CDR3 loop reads CASKGAGSNEQYV. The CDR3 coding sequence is TGTGCCAGCAAAGGGGCAGGGTCCAACGAGCAGTACGTC.

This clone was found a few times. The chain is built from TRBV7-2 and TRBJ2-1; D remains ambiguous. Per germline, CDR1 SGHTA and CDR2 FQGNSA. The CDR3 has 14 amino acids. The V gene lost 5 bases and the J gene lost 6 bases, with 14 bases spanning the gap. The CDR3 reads CASSRFTEPNEQFF. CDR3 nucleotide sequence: TGTGCCAGCAGCCGTTTTACAGAGCCCAATGAGCAGTTCTTC.

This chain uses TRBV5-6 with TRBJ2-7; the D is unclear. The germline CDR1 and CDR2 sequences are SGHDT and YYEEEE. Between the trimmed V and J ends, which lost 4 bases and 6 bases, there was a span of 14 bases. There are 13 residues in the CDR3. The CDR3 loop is CASSVLGLAEQYV. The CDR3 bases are TGTGCCAGCAGCGTTCTAGGGTTGGCCGAGCAGTACGTC.

CDR3: CAWSWQVNQPQHF. CDR3 nucleotides: TGTGCCTGGAGTTGGCAGGTCAATCAGCCCCAGCATTTT. The chain joins TRBV30 to TRBJ1-5; D unresolved. Per the germline V gene, CDR1 is GTSNPN and CDR2 is SVGIG (reference sequence). V was shortened by 2 bases and J by 3 bases, with 8 bases between the two germline ends. This CDR3 contains 13 residues.

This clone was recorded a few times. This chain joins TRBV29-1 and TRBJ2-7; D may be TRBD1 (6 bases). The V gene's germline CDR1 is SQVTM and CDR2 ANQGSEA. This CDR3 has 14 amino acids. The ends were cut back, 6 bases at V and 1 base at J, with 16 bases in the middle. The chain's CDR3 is CSVLRQGSSYEQYF. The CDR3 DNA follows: TGCAGCGTCCTCCGGCAGGGGTCTTCCTACGAGCAGTACTTC.

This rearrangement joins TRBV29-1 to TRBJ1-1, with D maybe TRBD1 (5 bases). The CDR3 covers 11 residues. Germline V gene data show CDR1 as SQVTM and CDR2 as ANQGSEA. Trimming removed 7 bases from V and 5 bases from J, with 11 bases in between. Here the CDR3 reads CSGRRETEAFF. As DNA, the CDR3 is TGCAGCGGGCGCAGGGAAACTGAAGCTTTCTTT.

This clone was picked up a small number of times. CDR3 residues: CASRKFSTDTQYF. Written as DNA, the CDR3 is TGTGCCAGCAGAAAATTTAGCACAGATACGCAGTATTTT. The gene calls are TRBV6-5 and TRBJ2-3; no clear D gene. The CDR3 is 13 residues long. V shed 6 bases and J shed 0 bases, with 7 bases lying between them. The V gene's germline CDR1 is MNHEY and CDR2 SVGAGI.

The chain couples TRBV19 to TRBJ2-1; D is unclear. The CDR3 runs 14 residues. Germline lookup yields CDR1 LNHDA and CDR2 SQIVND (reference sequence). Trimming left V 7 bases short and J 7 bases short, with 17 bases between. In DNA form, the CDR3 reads TGTGCCAGTAAGGAAACAGAACACTGGAATGAGCAGTTCTTC. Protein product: CASKETEHWNEQFF.

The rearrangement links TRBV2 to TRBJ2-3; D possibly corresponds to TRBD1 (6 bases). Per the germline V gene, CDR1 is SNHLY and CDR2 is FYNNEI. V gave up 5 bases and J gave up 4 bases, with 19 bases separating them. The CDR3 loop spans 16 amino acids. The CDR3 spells CASSPARWTVSDTQYF. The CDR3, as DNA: TGTGCCAGCAGTCCAGCCCGATGGACAGTATCAGATACGCAGTATTTT.

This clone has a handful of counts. The CDR3 loop reads CASSSQGGITGELFF. CDR3 nucleotides: TGTGCCAGCAGCTCCCAAGGGGGCATCACCGGGGAGCTGTTTTTT. The chain carries TRBV7-6 and TRBJ2-2, with 7 nucleotides matching TRBD1. V lost 4 bases to trimming and J lost 4 bases; unmatched junction nucleotides: 6. The CDR3 runs to 15 residues. Germline V gives CDR1 SGHVS, CDR2 FNYEAQ.

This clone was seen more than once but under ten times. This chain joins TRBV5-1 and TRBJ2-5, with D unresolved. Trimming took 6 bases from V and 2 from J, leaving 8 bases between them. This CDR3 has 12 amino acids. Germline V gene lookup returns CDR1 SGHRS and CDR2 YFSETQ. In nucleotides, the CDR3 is TGCGCCAGCAAAAGGGCTCAAGAGACCCAGTACTTC. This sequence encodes CASKRAQETQYF.

CDR3 amino acids: CASSPSLGQAYEQYV. The DNA for the CDR3 is TGTGCCAGCAGCCCCTCATTAGGACAGGCCTACGAGCAGTACGTC. The genes are TRBV28 and TRBJ2-7; 7 bases agree with TRBD1. Germline values: CDR1 MDHEN, CDR2 SYDVKM. Trimming at V came to 6 bases and at J to 2 bases, leaving 10 bases not matched to a gene. The CDR3 has 15 amino acids.

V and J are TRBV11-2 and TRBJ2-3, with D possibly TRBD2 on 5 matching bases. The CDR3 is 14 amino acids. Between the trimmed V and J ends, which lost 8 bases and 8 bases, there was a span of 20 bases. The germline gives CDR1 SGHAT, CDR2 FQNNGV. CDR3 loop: CASSDSRGSGTQYF. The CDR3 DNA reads TGTGCCAGCTCTGATTCCCGTGGGAGCGGTACGCAGTATTTT.

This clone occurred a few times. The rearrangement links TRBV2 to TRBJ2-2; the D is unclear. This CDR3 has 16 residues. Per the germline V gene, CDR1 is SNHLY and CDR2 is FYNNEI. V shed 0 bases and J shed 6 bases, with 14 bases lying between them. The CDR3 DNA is TGTGCCAGCAGTGAAGCGCCCCGGGCAGGCGCCGGGGAGCTGTTTTTT. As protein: CASSEAPRAGAGELFF. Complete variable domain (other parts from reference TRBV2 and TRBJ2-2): EPEVTQTPSHQVTQMGQEVILRCVPISNHLYFYWYRQILGQKVEFLVSFYNNEISEKSEIFDDQFSVERPDGSNFTLKIRSTKLEDSAMYFCASSEAPRAGAGELFFGEGSRLTVL.

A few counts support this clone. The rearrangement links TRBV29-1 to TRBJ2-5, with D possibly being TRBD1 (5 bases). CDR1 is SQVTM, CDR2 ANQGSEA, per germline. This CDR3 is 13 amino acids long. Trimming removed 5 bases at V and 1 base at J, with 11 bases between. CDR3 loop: CSVSWGGQETQYF. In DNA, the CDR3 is TGCAGCGTTTCGTGGGGCGGCCAAGAGACCCAGTACTTC.

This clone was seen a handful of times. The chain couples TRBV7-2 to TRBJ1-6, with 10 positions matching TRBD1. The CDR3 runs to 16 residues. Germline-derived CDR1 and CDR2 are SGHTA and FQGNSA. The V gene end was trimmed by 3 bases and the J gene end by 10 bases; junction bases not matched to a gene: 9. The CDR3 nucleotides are TGTGCCAGCAGCTTGGAATGGGCGGGACAGGGGTCACCCCTCCACTTT. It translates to CASSLEWAGQGSPLHF.